Listed here are 19 T cell receptor beta chains from one sample, sequenced in a study of blood T cell repertoires in COVID-19. Using immunoSEQ multiplex PCR, the repertoire was profiled, and TCRdb retains in-frame clones only, with some absent. The sample lists around 130,000 clones, 84% occurring once. The sample consisted of peripheral blood. The origin of the receptors is a man between 60 and 75 years old with acute or convalescent COVID-19.

The chain is built from TRBV6-1 and TRBJ1-2; D possibly corresponds to TRBD1 (6 bases). The CDR3 covers 17 residues. Trimming cost V 2 bases and J 4 bases, with 20 bases left between them. Germline CDR1 reads MNHNS; CDR2 reads SASEGT. CDR3 residues: CASSERGTASILYGYTF. The CDR3, as DNA: TGTGCCAGCAGTGAAAGGGGGACGGCTTCCATCCTCTATGGCTACACCTTC.

The J gene is TRBJ1-6, the V gene TRBV7-6; no reliable D call. This CDR3 comprises 15 residues. Trimming cost V 2 bases and J 1 base, with 6 bases left between them. CDR1 is SGHVS, CDR2 FNYEAQ, per germline. The CDR3 nucleotides read TGTGCCAGCAGCTTAACAGATTCCTATAATTCACCCCTCCACTTT. It specifies CASSLTDSYNSPLHF. Using reference TRBV7-6 and TRBJ1-6 for the parts outside the CDR3, the full variable domain is GAGVSQSPRYKVTKRGQDVALRCDPISGHVSLYWYRQALGQGPEFLTYFNYEAQQDKSGLPNDRFSAERPEGSISTLTIQRTEQRDSAMYRCASSLTDSYNSPLHFGNGTRLTVT.

This clone has just one count. This sample also contains other DNA sequences that code for the same CDR3. This chain joins TRBV10-1 and TRBJ2-7, with 9 bases that match TRBD1. CDR1 is WNHNN and CDR2 is SYGVQD in the germline V gene (reference sequence). The CDR3 spans 14 residues. With 4 bases clipped from V and 3 bases from J, the junction kept 4 bases outside the gene matches. DNA for the CDR3: TGCGCCAGCAGTGGGGGGACAGGGCTCTACGAGCAGTACTTC. Amino acids: CASSGGTGLYEQYF.

The chain is built from TRBV19 and TRBJ2-5; 8 positions agree with TRBD1. This CDR3 spans 14 amino acids. Germline-derived CDR1 and CDR2 are LNHDA and SQIVND (reference sequence). The ends lost 5 bases at V and 0 bases at J; junction bases unmatched: 2. The CDR3 DNA sequence: TGTGCCAGTAGTGGGACAGGTCACCAAGAGACCCAGTACTTC. Its translation is CASSGTGHQETQYF.

J is TRBJ2-5 and V is TRBV7-3, with 10 bases aligning to TRBD2. Germline CDR1 reads SGHTA; CDR2 reads FQGTGA. CDR3 size: 18 residues. With 2 bases clipped from V and 5 bases from J, the junction kept 14 bases outside the gene matches. The CDR3 DNA reads as TGTGCCAGCAGCTTAGGAGCAGCGGGAGGGCCCACGTTCGAGACCCAGTACTTC. Protein product: CASSLGAAGGPTFETQYF.

The chain uses TRBV6-5 and TRBJ1-4; no definite D call. V was shortened by 6 bases and J by 4 bases, with 12 bases between the two germline ends. This CDR3 has 14 residues. Germline V CDR1 and CDR2: MNHEY, SVGAGI. The CDR3 DNA follows: TGTGCCAGCAGCCAGATTGGGAGTAATGAAAAACTGTTTTTT. As protein: CASSQIGSNEKLFF.

The CDR3 here is CASSERDKTYNEQFF. The CDR3 coding sequence is TGTGCCAGCAGTGAAAGGGACAAGACCTACAATGAGCAGTTCTTC. The J gene is TRBJ2-1, the V gene TRBV6-1; perhaps TRBD1 as D (6 bases). V was shortened by 2 bases and J by 2 bases, with 10 bases between the two germline ends. The germline V gene has CDR1 MNHNS and CDR2 SASEGT. The CDR3 runs to 15 residues.

The gene calls are TRBV12-3 or TRBV12-4 and TRBJ1-5; D gene ambiguous. V lost 3 bases and J 4 bases, leaving 7 bases between the germline ends. The CDR3 sequence is 13 residues long. CDR3: CASSFAQNQPQHF. The CDR3 nucleotides are TGTGCCAGCAGTTTCGCACAGAATCAGCCCCAGCATTTT.

The CDR3, as DNA: TGCGCCAGCAGTGAGTCCCGAGGTGAGCAGTTCTTC. It specifies CASSESRGEQFF. The genes are TRBV10-1 and TRBJ2-1; D call uncertain. Deletions cut 0 bases from V and 9 bases from J, with 6 bases between. CDR1 and CDR2 from the germline V gene are WNHNN and SYGVQD (reference sequence). This CDR3 contains 12 residues.

The gene calls are TRBV5-1 and TRBJ1-1; D is uncertain. There are 13 residues in the CDR3. Germline lookup yields CDR1 SGHRS and CDR2 YFSETQ. Trimming shortened V by 0 bases and J by 7 bases, and 10 bases separated the two germline ends. The CDR3: CASSLETTGEAFF. Written as DNA, the CDR3 is TGCGCCAGCAGCTTGGAAACGACGGGTGAAGCTTTCTTT.

The chain combines TRBV7-9 with TRBJ2-1; no clear D. The CDR3 loop spans 10 amino acids. Trimming pared 1 base from V and 15 bases from J, leaving 7 bases between. Looked up from germline, CDR1 is SEHNR and CDR2 is FQNEAQ (reference sequence). The CDR3 DNA is TGTGCCAGCAGCTTAGACGGAGTGTTCTTC. The encoded protein is CASSLDGVFF. The full variable domain, with the rest looked up from reference TRBV7-9 and TRBJ2-1, is DTGVSQNPRHKITKRGQNVTFRCDPISEHNRLYWYRQTLGQGPEFLTYFQNEAQLEKSRLLSDRFSAERPKGSFSTLEIQRTEQGDSAMYLCASSLDGVFFGPGTRLTVL.

The chain links TRBV5-4 to TRBJ1-2; 10 positions agree with TRBD1. Germline V CDR1 and CDR2: SGHNT, YYREEE (reference sequence). V shed 0 bases and J 6 bases; nucleotides not matched to a gene: 5. The CDR3 sequence is 15 residues long. DNA of the CDR3: TGTGCCAGCAGCTTGGGGGACAGGGGAAGAGATGGCTACACCTTC. This codes for CASSLGDRGRDGYTF.

This rearrangement joins TRBV25-1 to TRBJ1-1; 8 positions match TRBD1. The CDR3 is 14 residues long. Germline V gene lookup returns CDR1 MGHDK and CDR2 SYGVNS. V was pared by 5 bases and J by 3 bases, with 5 bases of the junction left unmatched. Here the CDR3 reads CASSPGQGHTEAFF. As DNA, the CDR3 is TGTGCCAGCAGTCCCGGACAGGGACACACTGAAGCTTTCTTT.

The chain joins TRBV10-3 to TRBJ1-5; D unclear. This CDR3 spans 14 amino acids. V lost 4 bases, J lost 7 bases, and 14 bases lay in between. Germline lookup yields CDR1 ENHRY and CDR2 SYGVKD. CDR3 nucleotides: TGTGCCATCAGTGGGCAGCTTGGCGGCCAGCCCCAGCATTTT. It specifies CAISGQLGGQPQHF.

The chain joins TRBV24-1 to TRBJ2-7; D not resolved. Germline V gene data show CDR1 as KGHDR and CDR2 as SFDVKD. The V and J ends lost 4 bases and 6 bases respectively, with 15 bases between them. The CDR3 has 14 amino acids. CDR3 DNA sequence: TGTGCCACCAGTGACACACCGCCCAAAAGCGAGCAGTACTTC. Translated: CATSDTPPKSEQYF.

This chain uses TRBV5-1 with TRBJ1-2; 7 bases map to TRBD1. The V segment lost 6 bases and the J segment 7 bases; nucleotides outside the gene matches: 12. The CDR3 is 14 residues long. Germline V gene lookup returns CDR1 SGHRS and CDR2 YFSETQ. The CDR3, as DNA: TGCGCCAGCACTCGGACAGGAACCGTCTCTGGCTACACCTTC. It is translated as CASTRTGTVSGYTF.

The J gene is TRBJ1-5, the V gene TRBV19, with 7 positions matching TRBD1. The CDR3 spans 12 residues. The germline gives CDR1 LNHDA, CDR2 SQIVND (reference sequence). Trimming took 10 bases from V and 4 from J; bases not matched to a gene: 4. The CDR3 DNA follows: TGTGCCACGGGACAGCTTAATCAGCCCCAGCATTTT. Its translation is CATGQLNQPQHF.

The gene calls are TRBV3-1 (or the pseudogene TRBV3-2) and TRBJ2-2; no clear D gene. This CDR3 is built from 13 residues. Germline V gene sequence: CDR1 LGHDT, CDR2 YNNKEL (reference sequence). Deletions cut 0 bases from V and 6 bases from J, with 5 bases between. CDR3 region: CASSQDAAGELFF. DNA for the CDR3: TGTGCCAGCAGCCAAGATGCGGCCGGGGAGCTGTTTTTT.

V usage is TRBV7-8 and J usage is TRBJ1-2; 7 nucleotides align to TRBD1. With V trimmed by 0 bases and J by 6 bases, 7 bases remained unmatched. The CDR3 extends over 15 amino acids. Germline CDR1 SGHVS, CDR2 FQNEAQ. The CDR3: CASSLARGGGNGYTF. The CDR3 nucleotides are TGTGCCAGCAGCTTAGCGCGAGGAGGGGGCAATGGCTACACCTTC. The full variable domain, with the rest looked up from reference TRBV7-8 and TRBJ1-2, is GAGVSQSPRYKVAKRGQDVALRCDPISGHVSLFWYQQALGQGPEFLTYFQNEAQLDKSGLPSDRFFAERPEGSVSTLKIQRTQQEDSAVYLCASSLARGGGNGYTFGSGTRLTVV.